These T cell receptor beta chains were read from a single sample in a study of blood T cell repertoires in COVID-19. TCRdb keeps only in-frame clones here, not all; method: immunoSEQ multiplex PCR. The data hold about 190,000 clones, with approximately 90% observed a single time. Sequencing input: peripheral blood. The receptors stem from a man between 25 and 39 years old with acute or convalescent COVID-19. CDR3s include the opening cysteine and the closing phenylalanine or tryptophan. D genes are given only for firm matches. The listing skips clone size in some rows; elsewhere it reads once, few, many or a size class.

V gene: TRBV28
CDR3 length: 15
clone size: NA
D gene: TRBD2
J gene: TRBJ2-3
CDR3 protein: CASSYSGGRTDTQYF
CDR3 DNA: TGTGCCAGCAGTTATAGCGGGGGGCGCACAGATACGCAGTATTTT

V gene: TRBV5-4
CDR3 length: 15
clone size: NA
D gene: NA
J gene: TRBJ2-1
CDR3 protein: CASSLASGPYNEQFF
CDR3 DNA: TGTGCCAGCAGCTTGGCAAGCGGACCTTACAATGAGCAGTTCTTC

V gene: TRBV11-2
CDR3 length: 13
clone size: NA
D gene: NA
J gene: TRBJ1-5
CDR3 protein: CASSWGDRQPQHF
CDR3 DNA: TGTGCCAGCAGCTGGGGAGACCGCCAGCCCCAGCATTTT

V gene: TRBV7-2
CDR3 length: 14
clone size: few
D gene: NA
J gene: TRBJ2-3
CDR3 protein: CASSLAVSSDTQYF
CDR3 DNA: TGTGCCAGCAGCTTAGCGGTCAGTTCAGATACGCAGTATTTT

V gene: TRBV28
CDR3 length: 15
clone size: NA
D gene: TRBD1
J gene: TRBJ2-1
CDR3 protein: CASSAPGQGSNEQFF
CDR3 DNA: TGTGCCAGCAGCGCTCCGGGACAGGGTAGTAATGAGCAGTTCTTC

V gene: TRBV28
CDR3 length: 13
clone size: NA
D gene: TRBD2
J gene: TRBJ2-7
CDR3 protein: CASSSLAGVPQYF
CDR3 DNA: TGTGCCAGCAGTTCCCTAGCGGGGGTCCCGCAGTACTTC

V gene: TRBV6-6
CDR3 length: 13
clone size: NA
D gene: NA
J gene: TRBJ1-2
CDR3 protein: CASSIDRIYGYTF
CDR3 DNA: TGTGCCAGCAGCATTGACAGGATTTATGGCTACACCTTC

V gene: TRBV7-9
CDR3 length: 17
clone size: NA
D gene: NA
J gene: TRBJ2-1
CDR3 protein: CASSFLHWDSGNNEQFF
CDR3 DNA: TGTGCCAGCAGCTTCCTTCATTGGGATAGCGGAAACAATGAGCAGTTCTTC

V gene: TRBV6-5
CDR3 length: 15
clone size: once
D gene: TRBD1
J gene: TRBJ2-1
CDR3 protein: CASSRPGQGHNEQFF
CDR3 DNA: TGTGCCAGCAGCCGCCCGGGACAGGGCCACAATGAGCAGTTCTTC

V gene: TRBV30
CDR3 length: 20
clone size: NA
D gene: TRBD2
J gene: TRBJ2-2
CDR3 protein: CAWRDRAAPPSGRGVGELFF
CDR3 DNA: TGTGCCTGGAGAGACCGGGCCGCTCCCCCTAGCGGGAGGGGGGTCGGGGAGCTGTTTTTT

V gene: TRBV7-8
CDR3 length: 15
clone size: NA
D gene: TRBD2
J gene: TRBJ2-3
CDR3 protein: CASSSLAGLMDTQYF
CDR3 DNA: TGTGCCAGCAGCTCACTAGCGGGGCTCATGGATACGCAGTATTTT

V gene: TRBV2
CDR3 length: 13
clone size: NA
D gene: NA
J gene: TRBJ1-4
CDR3 protein: CASSRGLNEKLFF
CDR3 DNA: TGTGCCAGCTCTCGCGGGCTGAATGAAAAACTGTTTTTT

V gene: TRBV15
CDR3 length: 19
clone size: NA
D gene: TRBD1
J gene: TRBJ1-4
CDR3 protein: CATSRDIPGGAATNEKLFF
CDR3 DNA: TGTGCCACCAGCAGAGACATCCCAGGGGGAGCGGCAACTAATGAAAAACTGTTTTTT

V gene: TRBV29-1
CDR3 length: 15
clone size: once
D gene: NA
J gene: TRBJ2-5
CDR3 protein: CSVLGRGGRIETQYF
CDR3 DNA: TGCAGCGTATTGGGACGAGGGGGTAGGATAGAGACCCAGTACTTC

V gene: TRBV6-5
CDR3 length: 15
clone size: NA
D gene: TRBD2
J gene: TRBJ2-1
CDR3 protein: CASRWTREGRNEQFF
CDR3 DNA: TGTGCCAGCAGATGGACCCGGGAGGGCCGGAATGAGCAGTTCTTC

V gene: TRBV4-1
CDR3 length: 16
clone size: NA
D gene: TRBD1
J gene: TRBJ1-4
CDR3 protein: CASSHEQRTGFEKLFF
CDR3 DNA: TGCGCCAGCAGCCACGAACAAAGGACAGGTTTTGAAAAACTGTTTTTT

V gene: TRBV4-1
CDR3 length: 14
clone size: NA
D gene: NA
J gene: TRBJ2-1
CDR3 protein: CASSQGGTVYEQFF
CDR3 DNA: TGCGCCAGCAGCCAGGGCGGGACAGTTTATGAGCAGTTCTTC

V gene: TRBV27
CDR3 length: 15
clone size: medium-sized
D gene: TRBD1
J gene: TRBJ2-2
CDR3 protein: CASSMDRGDTGELFF
CDR3 DNA: TGTGCCAGCAGTATGGACAGGGGAGACACCGGGGAGCTGTTTTTT

V gene: TRBV5-5
CDR3 length: 13
clone size: NA
D gene: NA
J gene: TRBJ1-2
CDR3 protein: CASSLGGNYGYTF
CDR3 DNA: TGTGCCAGCAGCTTGGGAGGGAACTATGGCTACACCTTC

V gene: TRBV7-2
CDR3 length: 16
clone size: NA
D gene: NA
J gene: TRBJ1-4
CDR3 protein: CASSSRALSANEKLFF
CDR3 DNA: TGTGCCAGCAGCTCGAGGGCCTTGAGCGCTAATGAAAAACTGTTTTTT

V gene: TRBV19
CDR3 length: 16
clone size: NA
D gene: TRBD2
J gene: TRBJ2-7
CDR3 protein: CASSARLAGGYYEQYF
CDR3 DNA: TGTGCCAGTAGTGCCAGACTAGCGGGAGGTTACTACGAGCAGTACTTC

V gene: TRBV6-5
CDR3 length: 14
clone size: NA
D gene: NA
J gene: TRBJ1-5
CDR3 protein: CASSYQVDNQPQHF
CDR3 DNA: TGTGCCAGCAGTTACCAGGTAGACAATCAGCCCCAGCATTTT

V gene: TRBV29-1
CDR3 length: 14
clone size: NA
D gene: NA
J gene: TRBJ2-3
CDR3 protein: CSVVVGGQGNTQYF
CDR3 DNA: TGCAGCGTTGTGGTGGGAGGCCAAGGGAATACGCAGTATTTT

V gene: TRBV7-9
CDR3 length: 14
clone size: NA
D gene: TRBD1
J gene: TRBJ2-1
CDR3 protein: CASQTGQYYNEQFF
CDR3 DNA: TGTGCCAGCCAAACGGGACAGTACTACAATGAGCAGTTCTTC

V gene: TRBV10-3
CDR3 length: 14
clone size: NA
D gene: NA
J gene: TRBJ2-1
CDR3 protein: CAIQTGTSYNEQFF
CDR3 DNA: TGTGCCATCCAGACGGGAACATCCTACAATGAGCAGTTCTTC

V gene: TRBV5-4
CDR3 length: 15
clone size: NA
D gene: NA
J gene: TRBJ1-5
CDR3 protein: CASSPREDLNQPQHF
CDR3 DNA: TGTGCCAGCAGCCCCCGGGAGGACCTCAATCAGCCCCAGCATTTT

V gene: TRBV28
CDR3 length: 15
clone size: NA
D gene: NA
J gene: TRBJ2-7
CDR3 protein: CASSLFGGRTYEQYF
CDR3 DNA: TGTGCCAGCAGTTTATTCGGGGGAAGAACCTACGAGCAGTACTTC

V gene: TRBV5-1
CDR3 length: 17
clone size: NA
D gene: NA
J gene: TRBJ1-1
CDR3 protein: CASSLDPASGLNTEAFF
CDR3 DNA: TGCGCCAGCAGCTTGGACCCGGCGTCTGGGCTGAACACTGAAGCTTTCTTT

V gene: TRBV6-5
CDR3 length: 15
clone size: NA
D gene: TRBD1
J gene: TRBJ1-5
CDR3 protein: CASSPDRQGNQPQHF
CDR3 DNA: TGTGCCAGCAGCCCGGACAGGCAGGGCAATCAGCCCCAGCATTTT

V gene: TRBV19
CDR3 length: 19
clone size: NA
D gene: TRBD1
J gene: TRBJ1-2
CDR3 protein: CASNPPPPGQGGHNYGYTF
CDR3 DNA: TGTGCCAGTAACCCACCCCCGCCGGGACAGGGGGGGCATAACTATGGCTACACCTTC

V gene: TRBV9
CDR3 length: 18
clone size: NA
D gene: NA
J gene: TRBJ2-7
CDR3 protein: CASSVDKGGETLTYEQYF
CDR3 DNA: TGTGCCAGCAGCGTAGACAAAGGGGGTGAGACACTAACTTACGAGCAGTACTTC

V gene: TRBV14
CDR3 length: 15
clone size: few
D gene: TRBD1
J gene: TRBJ1-4
CDR3 protein: CASSQERTGLEKLFF
CDR3 DNA: TGTGCCAGCAGCCAAGAAAGGACAGGGCTTGAAAAACTGTTTTTT

V gene: TRBV7-8
CDR3 length: 14
clone size: NA
D gene: NA
J gene: TRBJ2-3
CDR3 protein: CASSLGSGTDTQYF
CDR3 DNA: TGTGCCAGCAGCTTAGGTAGCGGCACAGATACGCAGTATTTT

V gene: TRBV5-1
CDR3 length: 16
clone size: NA
D gene: TRBD2
J gene: TRBJ2-7
CDR3 protein: CASSRTGTSGSGQQYF
CDR3 DNA: TGCGCCAGCAGCCGTACCGGGACTAGCGGGAGTGGCCAGCAGTACTTC

V gene: TRBV15
CDR3 length: 15
clone size: NA
D gene: NA
J gene: TRBJ1-3
CDR3 protein: CATSRDRGTGNTIYF
CDR3 DNA: TGTGCCACCAGCAGAGATCGGGGGACTGGAAACACCATATATTTT

V gene: TRBV28
CDR3 length: 14
clone size: NA
D gene: TRBD1
J gene: TRBJ1-4
CDR3 protein: CASTHKGTAIKLFF
CDR3 DNA: TGTGCCAGCACCCATAAAGGGACAGCCATAAAACTGTTTTTT

V gene: TRBV19
CDR3 length: 10
clone size: NA
D gene: NA
J gene: TRBJ1-4
CDR3 protein: CATASGKLFF
CDR3 DNA: TGTGCCACCGCCTCCGGAAAACTGTTTTTT

V gene: TRBV12-3/TRBV12-4
CDR3 length: 13
clone size: once
D gene: TRBD2
J gene: TRBJ2-7
CDR3 protein: CASRTSGTYEQYF
CDR3 DNA: TGTGCCAGCCGGACTAGCGGAACCTACGAGCAGTACTTC

V gene: TRBV5-1
CDR3 length: 11
clone size: NA
D gene: NA
J gene: TRBJ2-1
CDR3 protein: CASSLLNEQFF
CDR3 DNA: TGCGCCAGCAGCTTGCTCAATGAGCAGTTCTTC

V gene: TRBV21-1
CDR3 length: 16
clone size: NA
D gene: NA
J gene: TRBJ2-7
CDR3 protein: CASSKLVDRGCYEQYF
CDR3 DNA: TGTGCCAGCAGCAAACTAGTGGACAGAGGATGCTACGAGCAGTACTTC

V gene: TRBV7-8
CDR3 length: 14
clone size: once
D gene: TRBD2
J gene: TRBJ2-3
CDR3 protein: CASSPSGGADTQYF
CDR3 DNA: TGTGCCAGCAGCCCGAGCGGGGGGGCAGATACGCAGTATTTT

V gene: TRBV7-8
CDR3 length: 13
clone size: NA
D gene: TRBD1
J gene: TRBJ1-1
CDR3 protein: CASSADRGVEAFF
CDR3 DNA: TGTGCCAGCAGCGCGGACAGGGGGGTGGAAGCTTTCTTT

V gene: TRBV23-1
CDR3 length: 14
clone size: NA
D gene: TRBD1
J gene: TRBJ2-1
CDR3 protein: CASSPGQGIREQFF
CDR3 DNA: TGCGCCAGCAGCCCGGGACAGGGGATCAGGGAGCAGTTCTTC

V gene: TRBV7-3
CDR3 length: 16
clone size: once
D gene: TRBD2
J gene: TRBJ2-3
CDR3 protein: CASSRKGTSGTDTQYF
CDR3 DNA: TGTGCCAGCAGCCGGAAGGGTACTAGCGGCACAGATACGCAGTATTTT

V gene: TRBV2
CDR3 length: 14
clone size: NA
D gene: TRBD1
J gene: TRBJ1-1
CDR3 protein: CASRQGSTNTEAFF
CDR3 DNA: TGTGCCAGCAGACAGGGGTCGACAAACACTGAAGCTTTCTTT

V gene: TRBV5-6
CDR3 length: 16
clone size: NA
D gene: NA
J gene: TRBJ1-4
CDR3 protein: CASSLGPTATNEKLFF
CDR3 DNA: TGTGCCAGCAGCTTGGGGCCGACAGCAACTAATGAAAAACTGTTTTTT

V gene: TRBV19
CDR3 length: 17
clone size: NA
D gene: NA
J gene: TRBJ1-5
CDR3 protein: CASIFQGSGGSNQPQHF
CDR3 DNA: TGTGCCAGTATTTTTCAAGGGTCCGGGGGGAGCAATCAGCCCCAGCATTTT

V gene: TRBV6-5
CDR3 length: 15
clone size: NA
D gene: TRBD1
J gene: TRBJ1-1
CDR3 protein: CASSYVRQGVPEAFF
CDR3 DNA: TGTGCCAGCAGTTACGTACGACAGGGGGTACCTGAAGCTTTCTTT

V gene: TRBV6-5
CDR3 length: 14
clone size: NA
D gene: NA
J gene: TRBJ2-5
CDR3 protein: CASSPRGFQETQYF
CDR3 DNA: TGTGCCAGCAGCCCGCGAGGCTTTCAAGAGACCCAGTACTTC

V gene: TRBV7-9
CDR3 length: 15
clone size: NA
D gene: NA
J gene: TRBJ2-1
CDR3 protein: CASSLRQGSYNEQFF
CDR3 DNA: TGTGCCAGCAGCTTAAGGCAGGGCTCCTACAATGAGCAGTTCTTC

V gene: TRBV24-1
CDR3 length: 17
clone size: NA
D gene: TRBD2
J gene: TRBJ2-1
CDR3 protein: CATSDHLSGRTYNEQFF
CDR3 DNA: TGTGCCACCAGTGACCATTTAAGCGGGAGGACTTACAATGAGCAGTTCTTC

V gene: TRBV29-1
CDR3 length: 11
clone size: NA
D gene: NA
J gene: TRBJ1-1
CDR3 protein: CSVQRNTEAFF
CDR3 DNA: TGCAGCGTGCAGCGGAACACTGAAGCTTTCTTT

V gene: TRBV21-1
CDR3 length: 17
clone size: once
D gene: NA
J gene: TRBJ2-7
CDR3 protein: CASSKALAGGPLYEQYF
CDR3 DNA: TGTGCCAGCAGCAAAGCGCTAGCGGGGGGGCCATTGTACGAGCAGTACTTC

V gene: TRBV6-2/TRBV6-3
CDR3 length: 14
clone size: NA
D gene: NA
J gene: TRBJ1-2
CDR3 protein: CASSLLTGPYGYTF
CDR3 DNA: TGTGCCAGCAGCCTGCTTACAGGGCCGTATGGCTACACCTTC